Here is one TCR beta chain with its context. The V gene lost 0 bases and the J gene lost 6 bases, with 12 bases spanning the gap. CDR3 length: 14 amino acids. Germline V gene sequence: CDR1 SGHRS, CDR2 YFSETQ. PCR amplification relied on 60 Vbeta primers (plus 13 Jbeta primers). Sequenced by immunoSEQ multiplex PCR; TCRdb stores in-frame clones only, minus some. Counted here are about 120,000 clones, over 8.5% occurring once; the ten biggest clones make up 6% to 7.5%. The data stem from a study of cytomegalovirus exposure and HLA in healthy donors. Across the whole study: Out of 350 to 400 genotyped donors, roughly 83% belonged to the Caucasian-associated ancestry cluster.

The specimen was PBMCs. The sequence derives from a woman in her forties in good health and CMV-seropositive. The rearrangement links TRBV5-1 to TRBJ1-2; perhaps TRBD1 as D (5 bases). CDR3 region: CASSLVRGGDGYTF. The CDR3 region has the DNA TGCGCCAGCAGCTTGGTTAGGGGAGGCGATGGCTACACCTTC.